The 22 T cell receptor beta chains below come from one sample, sequenced in a study of vaccination effects on CD4 cells after COVID-19. Researchers isolated CD4+ T cells once approximately ten days of culture had elapsed. The antigens of these receptors remain unknown. Clones were read by immunoSEQ multiplex PCR, and TCRdb kept only the in-frame ones, dropping some. The table has fewer than 40,000 clones, 55% to 80% seen once. The sequences come from CD4+ T cells from PBMCs cultured without peptide, collected before COVID-19 vaccination. These receptors were collected from a human donor who received a COVID-19 vaccine.

This clone has just a few counts. The chain has TRBV11-3 and TRBJ2-2; a weak D match, TRBD1 (6 bases). V was cut by 2 bases and J by 1 base, with 11 bases left in between. From germline, CDR1 is SGHNT and CDR2 YENEEA. This CDR3 has 16 amino acids. The CDR3 bases are TGTGCCAGCAGCTTATTTCGGGGACAGAACACCGGGGAGCTGTTTTTT. This translates into CASSLFRGQNTGELFF.

The chain joins TRBV30 to TRBJ1-3, with D hard to call. The CDR3 loop spans 12 amino acids. Germline assignment: CDR1 GTSNPN and CDR2 SVGIG (reference sequence). The V and J ends lost 1 base and 4 bases respectively, with 5 bases between them. The CDR3 DNA reads TGTGCCTGGAGTGCCAGGGGAAACACCATATATTTT. It is translated as CAWSARGNTIYF.

The V gene is TRBV18, the J gene TRBJ2-1, with 8 bases lining up with TRBD2. The germline CDR1 and CDR2 sequences are KGHSH and LQKENI. The CDR3 consists of 12 residues. Trimming at V came to 4 bases and at J to 15 bases, leaving 8 bases not matched to a gene. The CDR3 sequence: CASSLGRTSPFF. The CDR3 DNA reads TGTGCCAGCTCACTAGGTCGGACTAGCCCGTTCTTC.

The chain employs TRBV24-1 and TRBJ2-1, with D tentatively TRBD1 (6 bases). V was cut by 4 bases and J by 8 bases, with 17 bases left in between. Per the germline V gene, CDR1 is KGHDR and CDR2 is SFDVKD. The CDR3 totals 15 residues. As DNA, the CDR3 is TGTGCCACCAGTGACCGGGACAATCCTCGGCATGAGCAGTTCTTC. Its translation: CATSDRDNPRHEQFF.

This clone was recorded only once. The chain uses TRBV6-5 and TRBJ2-7, with 7 bases aligning to TRBD1. The V gene end was trimmed by 0 bases and the J gene end by 0 bases; junction bases not matched to a gene: 5. Germline V gene data show CDR1 as MNHEY and CDR2 as SVGAGI. This CDR3 has 16 amino acids. CDR3 in amino acids: CASSYSTGRSSYEQYF. CDR3 sequence (DNA): TGTGCCAGCAGTTACTCGACAGGGCGAAGCTCCTACGAGCAGTACTTC.

The gene calls are TRBV9 and TRBJ1-2; tentatively, D is TRBD1 (5 bases). V was clipped by 0 bases and J by 5 bases, with 8 bases between them. The CDR3 consists of 13 residues. The germline gives CDR1 SGDLS, CDR2 YYNGEE. In DNA, the CDR3 is TGTGCCAGCAGCGTAGTAGGGGATTATGGCTACACCTTC. As protein: CASSVVGDYGYTF.

V usage is TRBV2 and J usage is TRBJ2-1; 7 nucleotides align to TRBD2. Germline values: CDR1 SNHLY, CDR2 FYNNEI. The CDR3 covers 15 residues. V gave up 7 bases and J gave up 9 bases; unmatched junction bases: 15. The CDR3 nucleotides are TGTGCCAGCAATATATTACCCCCGCCGGGGGGTGAGCAGTTCTTC. Its translation is CASNILPPPGGEQFF.

The chain couples TRBV21-1 to TRBJ1-2; whether TRBD1, the table's D call, matches the DNA was not checked. TRBV21-1 is a documented pseudogene. The CDR3 covers 16 residues. CDR3 sequence reads: CASSPKDSGPNYGYTF. Here the CDR3 DNA reads TGTGCCAGCAGCCCCAAGGACAGCGGCCCTAACTATGGCTACACCTTC.

This rearrangement joins TRBV7-2 to TRBJ1-2, with D possibly matching TRBD1 (5 bases). The CDR3 length is 13 residues. The V gene lost 5 bases and the J gene lost 1 base, with 8 bases spanning the gap. The germline gives CDR1 SGHTA, CDR2 FQGNSA. The CDR3 sequence: CASSVDSNYGYTF. CDR3 bases: TGTGCCAGCAGCGTCGACAGTAACTATGGCTACACCTTC.

The CDR3, as DNA: TGTGCCAGCTCACGGACTAGCGGGGTACACAATGAGCAGTTCTTC. This translates into CASSRTSGVHNEQFF. This chain joins TRBV18 and TRBJ2-1; 12 bases fit TRBD2. CDR3 length: 15 amino acids. CDR1 and CDR2 from the germline V gene are KGHSH and LQKENI. With V trimmed by 4 bases and J by 5 bases, 3 bases remained unmatched.

V usage is TRBV16 and J usage is TRBJ1-2; no clear D. Germline CDR1 reads KGHSY; CDR2 reads FQNENV. The CDR3 sequence is 12 residues long. V lost 4 bases to trimming and J lost 5 bases, with 8 bases between them. The CDR3 sequence is CASSPPGYGYTF. The CDR3 region has the DNA TGTGCCAGCAGCCCCCCCGGGTATGGCTACACCTTC.

Only a few counts were recorded for this clone. V and J are TRBV29-1 and TRBJ1-2; the match to TRBD1 covers 8 bases. Germline CDR1 is SQVTM and CDR2 is ANQGSEA. The CDR3 covers 13 residues. Germline trimming cut 7 bases from V and 4 bases from J; bases unmatched to any gene: 8. The DNA for the CDR3 is TGCAGCGCACTTACACAGGGGGGCTATGGCTACACCTTC. Translation: CSALTQGGYGYTF. Filled out from reference TRBV29-1 and TRBJ1-2, the complete variable domain reads SAVISQKPSRDICQRGTSLTIQCQVDSQVTMMFWYRQQPGQSLTLIATANQGSEATYESGFVIDKFPISRPNLTFSTLTVSNMSPEDSSIYLCSALTQGGYGYTFGSGTRLTVV.

The chain joins TRBV20-1 to TRBJ2-1; D perhaps matches TRBD2 (5 bases). Germline values: CDR1 DFQATT, CDR2 SNEGSKA (reference sequence). This CDR3 is built from 12 residues. Trimming removed 3 bases from V and 5 bases from J, with 8 bases in between. As DNA, the CDR3 is TGCAGTGCTAGTCGGACTGACAATGAGCAGTTCTTC. It codes for CSASRTDNEQFF.

The chain employs TRBV5-1 and TRBJ1-3; D not resolved. The V gene lost 4 bases and the J gene lost 0 bases, with 11 bases spanning the gap. Germline-derived CDR1 and CDR2 are SGHRS and YFSETQ. This CDR3 is 15 amino acids long. CDR3: CASSASGFSGNTIYF. DNA of the CDR3: TGCGCCAGCAGCGCCTCGGGTTTCTCTGGAAACACCATATATTTT.

This chain links TRBV5-1 with TRBJ2-5; no clear D. The V end was cut by 0 bases, the J end by 1 base, with 13 bases between. The CDR3 spans 16 residues. Germline assignment: CDR1 SGHRS and CDR2 YFSETQ. The CDR3 DNA reads TGCGCCAGCAGCTTGGGGGTGGATCACCTCCAAGAGACCCAGTACTTC. Its translation: CASSLGVDHLQETQYF.

The chain couples TRBV19 to TRBJ2-3; D may be TRBD2 (6 bases). The CDR3 is 15 residues long. Deletions cut 10 bases from V and 4 bases from J, with 21 bases between. The V gene's germline CDR1 is LNHDA and CDR2 SQIVND (reference sequence). The CDR3 spells CAIHRSRDFADTQYF. CDR3 coding DNA: TGTGCCATTCACCGAAGCCGGGACTTTGCAGATACGCAGTATTTT.

This clone was found once. This sequence joins TRBV6-5 and TRBJ1-2; TRBD1 matches 7 bases. The CDR3 is 16 amino acids. Trimming took 3 bases from V and 7 from J; bases not matched to a gene: 14. Germline CDR1 is MNHEY and CDR2 is SVGAGI. The CDR3 DNA reads as TGTGCCAGCAGTTATTCAACAGGGGCGCAGTTGGTTGGCTACACCTTC. Its protein product is CASSYSTGAQLVGYTF.

With regard to this clone: This specimen includes other DNA sequences encoding the same CDR3. The rearrangement uses TRBV3-1 (or the pseudogene TRBV3-2) and TRBJ2-7; D gene ambiguous. Looked up from germline, CDR1 is LGHDT and CDR2 is YNNKEL (reference sequence). The CDR3 spans 14 residues. V was shortened by 0 bases and J by 1 base, with 7 bases between the two germline ends. The CDR3 region is CASSQEGGSYEQYF. For the CDR3, the DNA is TGTGCCAGCAGCCAAGAGGGCGGATCCTACGAGCAGTACTTC.

This sequence joins TRBV28 and TRBJ2-1; D tentatively reads TRBD1 or TRBD2 (5 bases each). Germline loops: CDR1 MDHEN, CDR2 SYDVKM. CDR3 length: 14 amino acids. V was pared by 6 bases and J by 5 bases, with 14 bases between. The CDR3 bases are TGTGCCAGCAGGACACCCGGGGCCCACAATGAGCAGTTCTTC. Its translation: CASRTPGAHNEQFF.

The chain links TRBV5-1 to TRBJ2-2; 10 bases line up with TRBD1. V lost 9 bases to trimming and J lost 7 bases; unmatched junction nucleotides: 12. The length of the CDR3 is 15 residues. Germline V CDR1 and CDR2: SGHRS, YFSETQ. Written as DNA, the CDR3 is TGCGCCACGACATTGACAGGGGGCTCGGTCGGGGAGCTGTTTTTT. As protein: CATTLTGGSVGELFF.

The V and J genes are TRBV11-1 and TRBJ1-2; no firm D call. There are 13 residues in the CDR3. Germline-derived CDR1 and CDR2 are SGHAT and FQDESV (reference sequence). V was trimmed by 2 bases and J by 2 bases, leaving 6 bases between them. CDR3 region: CASSLQENYGYTF. CDR3 bases: TGTGCCAGCAGCTTACAGGAGAACTATGGCTACACCTTC.

The chain couples TRBV10-2 to TRBJ1-1, with 7 bases that match TRBD1. CDR3 length equals 13 residues. V was clipped by 10 bases and J by 5 bases; unmatched bases: 10. From germline, CDR1 is WSHSY and CDR2 SAAADI. The chain's CDR3 is CATATGLITEAFF. DNA of the CDR3: TGCGCCACCGCGACAGGGCTAATTACTGAAGCTTTCTTT.